This TCR beta chain derives from a study of T cell responses to AZD1222 COVID-19 vaccine. Turning to the study itself: Whether given at about 4 or about 12 weeks, second doses were pooled. Study-wide findings and caveats: Only five to seven AZD1222 recipients were seropositive at baseline. Repertoire sampling happened only post peak T cell response. A reported finding is that nearly half of spike-specific TCRs target unmutated variant regions.

In the case of this clone: Its specificity is unknown.

CDR1 and CDR2 from the germline V gene are LGHNA and YNFKEQ. V was clipped by 1 base and J by 4 bases, with 13 bases between them. This CDR3 spans 15 amino acids. TCRdb keeps only in-frame clones here, not all; method: immunoSEQ multiplex PCR. The top ten hold 4% to 5.5% of the sample, which has more than 95,000 clones, about 90% seen once. The V gene is TRBV4-2, the J gene TRBJ2-5, with D tentatively TRBD2 (6 bases). The sequence derives from an adult in good health. The source material was peripheral blood, sampled on day 0 of AZD1222 vaccination. The CDR3: CASSQGGAGGETQYF. CDR3 in DNA: TGTGCCAGCAGCCAAGGGGGCGCCGGGGGAGAGACCCAGTACTTC.